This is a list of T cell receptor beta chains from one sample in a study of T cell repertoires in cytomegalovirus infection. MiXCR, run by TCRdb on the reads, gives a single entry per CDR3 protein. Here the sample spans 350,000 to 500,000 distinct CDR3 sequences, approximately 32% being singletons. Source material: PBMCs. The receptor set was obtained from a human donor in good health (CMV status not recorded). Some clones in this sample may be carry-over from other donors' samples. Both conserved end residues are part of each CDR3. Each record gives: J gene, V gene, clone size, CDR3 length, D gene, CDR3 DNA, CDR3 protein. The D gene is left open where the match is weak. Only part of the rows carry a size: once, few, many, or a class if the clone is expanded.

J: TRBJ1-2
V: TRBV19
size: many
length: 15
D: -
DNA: TGTGCCAGTAAGAGGGCTTACCTTACTAACTATGGCTACACCTTC
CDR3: CASKRAYLTNYGYTF

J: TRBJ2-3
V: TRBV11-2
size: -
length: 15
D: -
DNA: TGTGCCAGCAGCTCGACGGGACTTCTAAAAGATACGCAGTATTTT
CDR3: CASSSTGLLKDTQYF

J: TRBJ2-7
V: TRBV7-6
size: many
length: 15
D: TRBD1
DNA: TGTGCCAGCAGCTCCCCGGGACAGGGCCCCTACGAGCAGTACTTC
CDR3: CASSSPGQGPYEQYF

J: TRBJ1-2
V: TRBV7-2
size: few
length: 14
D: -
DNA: TGTGCCAGCAGCTTCCAGGGCCACACGAGGGGCTACACCTTC
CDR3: CASSFQGHTRGYTF

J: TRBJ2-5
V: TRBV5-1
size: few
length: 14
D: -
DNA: TGCGCCAGCAGCTTGGGCCAGTTAAAAGAGACCCAGTACTTC
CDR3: CASSLGQLKETQYF

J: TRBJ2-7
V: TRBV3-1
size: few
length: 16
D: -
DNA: TGTGCCAGCAGCCAAGATGAGACGGGGCCGCGGGTGGAGCAGTACTTC
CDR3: CASSQDETGPRVEQYF

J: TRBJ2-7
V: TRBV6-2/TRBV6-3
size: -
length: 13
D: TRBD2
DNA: TGTGCCAGCAGAGCCGGGACTAGTAGCGAGCAGTACTTC
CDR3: CASRAGTSSEQYF

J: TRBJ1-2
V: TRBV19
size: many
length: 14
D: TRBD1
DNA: TGTGCCAGTAGTCCGCCCGGGACAGTCTATGGCTACACCTTC
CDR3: CASSPPGTVYGYTF

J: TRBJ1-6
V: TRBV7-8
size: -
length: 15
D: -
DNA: TGTGCCAGCAGGCAAGACAGGTCGAATAATTCACCACTCCACTTT
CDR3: CASRQDRSNNSPLHF

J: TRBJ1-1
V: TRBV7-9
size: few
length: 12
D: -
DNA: TGTGCCAGCAGCTTAACGGTGGCTGAAGCTTTCTTT
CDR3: CASSLTVAEAFF

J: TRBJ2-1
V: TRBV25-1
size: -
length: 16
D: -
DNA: TGTGCCAGCAGTGAGGTCGGTCCCGGGGCCTACAATGAGCAGTTCTTC
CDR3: CASSEVGPGAYNEQFF

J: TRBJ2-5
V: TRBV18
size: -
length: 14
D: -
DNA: TGTGCCAGCTCACCACCAGAAGGGAGGGAGACCCAGTACTTC
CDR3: CASSPPEGRETQYF

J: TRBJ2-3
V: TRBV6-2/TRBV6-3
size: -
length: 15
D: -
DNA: TGTGCCAGCAGTTACGACTTCCCTCTCACAGATACGAAGTATTTT
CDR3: CASSYDFPLTDTKYF

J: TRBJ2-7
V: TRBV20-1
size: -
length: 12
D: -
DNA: TGCAGTGCCCGGATCAGCTCCTACGAGCAGTACTTC
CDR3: CSARISSYEQYF

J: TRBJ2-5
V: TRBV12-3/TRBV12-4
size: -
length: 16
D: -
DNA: TGTGCCAGCAGCCTCACCGGGACACCGTACCAAGAGACCCAGTACTTC
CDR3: CASSLTGTPYQETQYF

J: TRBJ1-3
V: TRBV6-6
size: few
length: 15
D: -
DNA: TGTGCCAGCAGTTACGAGGGGGTTACCGGAAACACCATATATTTT
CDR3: CASSYEGVTGNTIYF

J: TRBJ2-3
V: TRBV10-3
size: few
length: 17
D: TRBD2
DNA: TGTGCCATCAGTGAGTCAGGAGCGGGGGGGCCTGCAGATACGCAGTATTTT
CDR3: CAISESGAGGPADTQYF

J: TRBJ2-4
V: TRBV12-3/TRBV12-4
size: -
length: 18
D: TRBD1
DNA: TGTGCCAGCAGTATCAACCTCCGGACAGGGATCTCCAAAAACATTCAGTACTTC
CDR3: CASSINLRTGISKNIQYF

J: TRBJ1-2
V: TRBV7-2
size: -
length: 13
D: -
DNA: TGTGCCAGAACCACGTTAAGGGACTATGGCTACAGCTTC
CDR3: CARTTLRDYGYSF

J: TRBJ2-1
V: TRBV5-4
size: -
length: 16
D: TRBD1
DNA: TGTGCCAGCAGCTTGGGGTTCGGGACAGGCGACAATGAGCAGTTCTTC
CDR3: CASSLGFGTGDNEQFF

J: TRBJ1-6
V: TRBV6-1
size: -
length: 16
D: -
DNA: TGTGCCAGCAGTTCCCCATCGGGGATGGGGAGTTCACCCCTCCACTTT
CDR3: CASSSPSGMGSSPLHF

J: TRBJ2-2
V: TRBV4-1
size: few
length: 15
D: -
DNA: TGCGCCAGCAGCTATACCTGGGGGGACACCGGGGAGCTGTTTTTT
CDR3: CASSYTWGDTGELFF

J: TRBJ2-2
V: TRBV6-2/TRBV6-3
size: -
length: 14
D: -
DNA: TGTGCCAGCAACGTACAGCCGAACACCGGGGAGCTGTTTTTT
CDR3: CASNVQPNTGELFF

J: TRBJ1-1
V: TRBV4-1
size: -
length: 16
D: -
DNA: TGCGCCAGCAGCCAAGACTCGGTGGGGGGGAACACTGAAGCTTTCTTT
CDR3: CASSQDSVGGNTEAFF

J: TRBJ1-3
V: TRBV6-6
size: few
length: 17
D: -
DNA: TGTGCCAGCAGTTACGATGTTAGGATGGTTTCTGGAAACACCATATATTTT
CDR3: CASSYDVRMVSGNTIYF

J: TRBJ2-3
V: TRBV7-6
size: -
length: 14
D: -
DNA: TGTGCCAGCAGCTCCAGGTGGTTCGCAGAGACGCAGTATTTT
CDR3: CASSSRWFAETQYF

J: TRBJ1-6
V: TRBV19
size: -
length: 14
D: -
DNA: TGTGCCAGTACCTTACGAGGAGCGGATTCACCCCTCCACTTT
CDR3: CASTLRGADSPLHF

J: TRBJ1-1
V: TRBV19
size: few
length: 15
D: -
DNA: TGTGCCAGTGCTAAGACAGTTAACATGAACACTGAAGCTTTCTTT
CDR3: CASAKTVNMNTEAFF

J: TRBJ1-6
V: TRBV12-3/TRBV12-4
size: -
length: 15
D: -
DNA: TGTGCCAGCAGTTTAGCGGGGGCGCGTCATTCACCCCTCCACTTT
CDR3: CASSLAGARHSPLHF

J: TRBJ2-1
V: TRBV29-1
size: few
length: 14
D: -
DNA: TGCAGCGTTGAAGTGGGGGCGGCCTACAATGAGCAGTTCTTC
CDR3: CSVEVGAAYNEQFF

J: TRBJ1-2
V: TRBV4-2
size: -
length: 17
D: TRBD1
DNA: TGTGCCAGCAGCCAAGATCCCAGGCCCGGGACAGACTATGGCTACACCTTC
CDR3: CASSQDPRPGTDYGYTF

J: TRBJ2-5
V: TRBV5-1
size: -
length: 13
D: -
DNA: TGCGCCAGCAGCTCTCGGACTAAAGAGACCCAGTACTTC
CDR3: CASSSRTKETQYF

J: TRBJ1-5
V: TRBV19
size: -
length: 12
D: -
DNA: TGTGCCAGTAGTAGGTTGGGGAGGCCCCCGCATTTT
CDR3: CASSRLGRPPHF

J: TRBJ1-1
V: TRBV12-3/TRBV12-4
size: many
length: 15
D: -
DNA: TGTGCCAGCAGTTTATCGCCGGGCATGAACACTGAAGCTTTCTTT
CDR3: CASSLSPGMNTEAFF

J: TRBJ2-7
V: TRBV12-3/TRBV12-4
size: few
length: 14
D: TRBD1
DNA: TGTGCCAGCAGCCGGGACAGGGCCTCCTACGAGCAGTACTTC
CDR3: CASSRDRASYEQYF

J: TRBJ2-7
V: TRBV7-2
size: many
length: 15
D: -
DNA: TGTGCCAGCAGCTTAGCAGTGGGGGTCGCCTACGAGCAGTACTTC
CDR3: CASSLAVGVAYEQYF

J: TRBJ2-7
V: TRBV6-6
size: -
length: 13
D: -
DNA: TGTGCCAGCAGTTACGGAATGAACAGGGAGGTGGACTTC
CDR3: CASSYGMNREVDF

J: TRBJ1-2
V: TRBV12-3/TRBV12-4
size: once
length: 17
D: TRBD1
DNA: TGTGCCAGCAGACCACCGGGACAGGGTTGGGGATACGGTGGCTACACCTTC
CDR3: CASRPPGQGWGYGGYTF

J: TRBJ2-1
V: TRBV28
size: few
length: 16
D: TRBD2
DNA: TGTGCCAGCAGTCCTTGGACTAGCGGGGGGGCCGGTGAGCAGTTCTTC
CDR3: CASSPWTSGGAGEQFF

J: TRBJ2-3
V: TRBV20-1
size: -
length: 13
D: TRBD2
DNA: TGCAGTGCGGTGCGGGGGGACACAGATACGCAGTATTTT
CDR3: CSAVRGDTDTQYF

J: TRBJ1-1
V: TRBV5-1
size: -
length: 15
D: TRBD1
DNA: TGCGCCAGCAGCTGGGAGGGACAGATGAACACTGAAGCTTTCTTT
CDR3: CASSWEGQMNTEAFF

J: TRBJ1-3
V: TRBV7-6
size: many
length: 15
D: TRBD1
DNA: TGTGCCAGCAGCAACGACAGGGGAGGATATGGCACCATATATTTT
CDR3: CASSNDRGGYGTIYF

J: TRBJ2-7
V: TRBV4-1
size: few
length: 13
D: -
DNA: TGCGCCAGCAGCCAACGGTCGGGCTACGAGCAGTACTTC
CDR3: CASSQRSGYEQYF

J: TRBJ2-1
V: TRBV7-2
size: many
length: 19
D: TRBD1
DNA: TGTGCCAGCAGCTTAGGGACAGGGATCAATCGGGGGTCCTACAATGAGCAGTTCTTC
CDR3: CASSLGTGINRGSYNEQFF

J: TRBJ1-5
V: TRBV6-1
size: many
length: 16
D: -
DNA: TGTGCCAGCAGTGAAGGGTCAGGGGAGTTCAATCAGCCCCAGCATTTT
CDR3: CASSEGSGEFNQPQHF

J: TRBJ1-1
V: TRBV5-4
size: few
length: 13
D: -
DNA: TGTGCCAGCAGCTCCAACACAGGGAGGGGAGCTTTCTTT
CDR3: CASSSNTGRGAFF

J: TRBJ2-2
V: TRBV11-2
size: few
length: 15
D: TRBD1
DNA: TGTGCCAGCAGCTTAGCCCAGGGGGCTGCTGGGGAGCTGTTTTTT
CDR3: CASSLAQGAAGELFF